The 28 T cell receptor beta chains presented below share a single source sample, sequenced in a study of T cells in Graves' hyperthyroidism and ophthalmopathy. Template material for amplifying TCR beta CDR3 regions consisted of RNA transcripts. A set of HTBI primers served as the primers for a first-round RT-PCR of the TCR CDR3. TCRdb fed the multiplex PCR reads into MiXCR, producing one record per CDR3 protein. The sample yields 660,000 or so distinct CDR3 sequences, 20% seen once. Input material: blood. Every receptor here comes from a man aged 30-40 years with Graves' ophthalmopathy.

The genes are TRBV4-1 and TRBJ1-5; D may be TRBD1 (5 bases). The CDR3 covers 14 residues. V lost 1 base and J lost 4, with 8 bases in between. The germline gives CDR1 MGHRA, CDR2 YSYEKL. The CDR3 region has the DNA TGCGCCAGCAGCCAAGTGGGGGGGAATCAGCCCCAGCATTTT. Its protein product is CASSQVGGNQPQHF.

This clonotype was observed a few times. The rearrangement uses TRBV3-1 and TRBJ2-2; 7 bases are shared with TRBD2. V lost 5 bases, J lost 15 bases, and 21 bases stayed unmatched. Germline assignment: CDR1 LGHDT and CDR2 YNNKEL (reference sequence). This CDR3 contains 16 residues. The CDR3 DNA is TGTGCCAGCAGCGACCCCCGGGGGGAAGCGCCGGGGAGATTGTTTTTT. Translating gives CASSDPRGEAPGRLFF.

This clonotype was counted a single time. The chain joins TRBV20-1 to TRBJ1-1, with a weak D call TRBD1 (5 bases). V dropped 3 bases and J dropped 2 bases, with 10 bases sitting between them. Germline-derived CDR1 and CDR2 are DFQATT and SNEGSKA (reference sequence). The CDR3 is made up of 13 amino acids. CDR3 amino acids: CSARAGINTEAFF. For the CDR3, the DNA is TGCAGTGCTAGGGCAGGGATCAACACTGAAGCTTTCTTT.

There are many counts of this clonotype. The rearrangement joins TRBV5-5 to TRBJ1-2; no clear D. V lost 2 bases, J lost 4 bases, and 15 bases lay in between. The length of the CDR3 is 15 residues. Germline V gene lookup returns CDR1 SGHKS and CDR2 YYEKEE (reference sequence). The CDR3 DNA follows: TGTGCCAGCAGCTTAAGTGGAGCCGGGCTCTATGGCTACACCTTC. Translated: CASSLSGAGLYGYTF.

This clonotype showed up many times. The V gene is TRBV27, the J gene TRBJ1-1, with unresolved D. Trimming took 2 bases from V and 0 from J, leaving 7 bases between them. The CDR3 totals 14 residues. The germline CDR1 and CDR2 sequences are MNHEY and SMNVEV (reference sequence). CDR3 amino acids: CASSLGYMNTEAFF. DNA of the CDR3: TGTGCCAGCAGTTTAGGTTACATGAACACTGAAGCTTTCTTT.

There are many counts of this clonotype. The chain joins TRBV6-1 to TRBJ2-3; 10 bases fit TRBD2. The CDR3 sequence is 16 residues long. Germline CDR1 is MNHNS and CDR2 is SASEGT. The trim removed 7 bases at V and 4 bases at J, leaving 11 bases unmatched. CDR3 in amino acids: CASTPQVLAGADTQYF. CDR3 nucleotide sequence: TGTGCCAGCACCCCCCAGGTTCTAGCGGGAGCAGATACGCAGTATTTT.

This clonotype turned up a few times. The DNA of the CDR3 is TGTGCCAGCAGTTACTCGACTAGCGGGACAGATACGCAGTATTTT. Its protein is CASSYSTSGTDTQYF. The genes are TRBV6-5 and TRBJ2-3; 10 positions agree with TRBD2. This CDR3 region has 15 residues. The V gene's germline CDR1 is MNHEY and CDR2 SVGAGI. Trimming cost V 0 bases and J 3 bases; bases outside gene matches: 0.

The rearrangement joins TRBV4-3 to TRBJ2-7, with TRBD1 matching over 8 bases. Trimming removed 4 bases from V and 4 bases from J; junction bases left unmatched: 9. The CDR3 loop spans 15 amino acids. CDR1 and CDR2 from the germline V gene are LGHNA and YSLEER. The CDR3 protein is CASSRTGQGNYEQYF. In DNA form, the CDR3 reads TGCGCCAGCAGCCGTACCGGACAGGGAAATTACGAGCAGTACTTC.

The rearrangement joins TRBV29-1 to TRBJ2-1, with D uncertain. Trimming took 7 bases from V and 6 from J, leaving 13 bases between them. The germline gives CDR1 SQVTM, CDR2 ANQGSEA. The CDR3 sequence is 12 residues long. As DNA, the CDR3 is TGCAGCGCTGAGTCACCGGGCAATGAGCAGTTCTTC. Amino acid sequence: CSAESPGNEQFF.

This clonotype was counted many times. The chain carries TRBV2 and TRBJ2-7; either TRBD1 or TRBD2 may supply D (5 bases each). The CDR3 has 13 residues. Germline V gives CDR1 SNHLY, CDR2 FYNNEI. Trimming took off 5 bases at V and 8 bases at J, with 16 bases between the two ends. The CDR3 DNA is TGTGCCAGCAGTTCCGCTCCTGGGGGAAAGCAGTACTTC. Its protein product is CASSSAPGGKQYF.

This clonotype was observed at least ten times. V is TRBV19 and J is TRBJ2-5; weak D call: TRBD2 (5 bases). V was pared by 10 bases and J by 5 bases, with 20 bases between. This CDR3 contains 14 residues. Germline CDR1 reads LNHDA; CDR2 reads SQIVND (reference sequence). CDR3 nucleotide sequence: TGTGCCACCAAACGTTCGGGGTTCGGGGAGACCCAGTACTTC. Protein sequence: CATKRSGFGETQYF. The variable domain in full, completed from reference TRBV19 and TRBJ2-5, reads DGGITQSPKYLFRKEGQNVTLSCEQNLNHDAMYWYRQDPGQGLRLIYYSQIVNDFQKGDIAEGYSVSREKKESFPLTVTSAQKNPTAFYLCATKRSGFGETQYFGPGTRLLVL.

This clonotype appeared once. The rearrangement uses TRBV27 and TRBJ2-5; D remains unclear. V was shortened by 6 bases and J by 2 bases, with 13 bases between the two germline ends. The CDR3 length is 14 residues. From germline, CDR1 is MNHEY and CDR2 SMNVEV (reference sequence). The CDR3 DNA is TGTGCCAGCAGCCATTATTCGTCACAAGAGACCCAGTACTTC. Amino acids: CASSHYSSQETQYF.

The V and J genes are TRBV5-1 and TRBJ1-1; TRBD1 matches 7 bases. Germline lookup yields CDR1 SGHRS and CDR2 YFSETQ. The junction had 5 bases not matched to a gene; V was cut back by 2 bases and J by 1 base. This CDR3 comprises 15 residues. Here the CDR3 reads CASSFTRGSNTEAFF. The CDR3 DNA is TGCGCCAGCAGCTTTACCAGGGGGTCGAACACTGAAGCTTTCTTT.

The chain combines TRBV3-1 with TRBJ2-7; TRBD2 matches 7 bases. The CDR3 sequence is 14 residues long. Trimming at V came to 0 bases and at J to 5 bases, leaving 4 bases not matched to a gene. Germline V gene sequence: CDR1 LGHDT, CDR2 YNNKEL (reference sequence). This CDR3 reads CASSQDSGTNEQYF. As DNA, the CDR3 is TGTGCCAGCAGCCAAGATTCCGGGACTAACGAGCAGTACTTC.

This clonotype has a handful of counts. The gene calls are TRBV11-2 and TRBJ2-1; 11 positions agree with TRBD2. CDR1 is SGHAT, CDR2 FQNNGV, per germline. The CDR3 is 16 amino acids. The V gene end was trimmed by 5 bases and the J gene end by 8 bases; junction bases not matched to a gene: 11. CDR3 in DNA: TGTGCCAGCAGCCAACTAGCGGGAGCCGCTAACGATGAGCAGTTCTTC. Protein product: CASSQLAGAANDEQFF.

This rearrangement joins TRBV7-9 to TRBJ1-1; D ambiguous. The V end was cut by 5 bases, the J end by 0 bases, with 10 bases between. Germline V gene data show CDR1 as SEHNR and CDR2 as FQNEAQ (reference sequence). The CDR3 totals 14 residues. The CDR3 reads CASSRPGMNTEAFF. As DNA, the CDR3 is TGTGCCAGCAGCCGGCCAGGCATGAACACTGAAGCTTTCTTT.

Notes on this clonotype: A read error may be the cause here, since a much bigger clone is one base away. The chain is built from TRBV11-2 and TRBJ1-2, with D perhaps TRBD1 (6 bases). The V and J ends lost 4 bases and 4 bases respectively, with 22 bases between them. This CDR3 spans 17 amino acids. CDR1 is SGHAT and CDR2 is FQNNGV in the germline V gene. CDR3 amino acids: CASSSSYGAGAIYGYTF. CDR3 DNA sequence: TGTGCCAGCAGCTCCAGTTACGGGGCGGGGGCTATCTATGGCTACACCTTC.

This clonotype was seen only a few times. This rearrangement joins TRBV20-1 to TRBJ1-5, with D uncertain. From germline, CDR1 is DFQATT and CDR2 SNEGSKA (reference sequence). This CDR3 spans 14 amino acids. Trimming took 4 bases from V and 4 from J, leaving 14 bases between them. CDR3 in DNA: TGCAGTGCTATGGAGGCAGTAGGAAATCAGCCCCAGCATTTT. This translates into CSAMEAVGNQPQHF.

This chain links TRBV12-3 or TRBV12-4 with TRBJ1-2; TRBD1 is a possible D gene (6 bases). CDR3 length equals 11 residues. Trimming took 3 bases from V and 12 from J, leaving 11 bases between them. The chain's CDR3 is CASSFSGVNTF. DNA of the CDR3: TGTGCCAGCAGTTTCTCAGGGGTAAACACCTTC.

The chain joins TRBV18 to TRBJ2-1; 7 bases line up with TRBD2. Germline lookup yields CDR1 KGHSH and CDR2 LQKENI. This CDR3 is built from 15 residues. Unmatched junction bases numbered 13, after V lost 6 bases and J lost 8 bases. The CDR3 nucleotides read TGTGCCAGCTCGACCGGGACTAAGCTCTTCGATGAGCAGTTCTTC. It is translated as CASSTGTKLFDEQFF.

For this clonotype: One end of the junction varies from germline; a read error may be responsible. The chain is built from TRBV24-1 and TRBJ2-7, with unresolved D. Germline V CDR1 and CDR2: KGHDR, SFDVKD. The CDR3 consists of 14 residues. The CDR3 loop reads CATSDSRQAYKQYF. The CDR3 nucleotides read TGTGCCACCAGTGATTCTAGACAAGCCTACAAGCAGTACTTC.

This clonotype was seen ten or more times. This chain joins TRBV6-5 and TRBJ2-7, with 7 positions matching TRBD2. Looked up from germline, CDR1 is MNHEY and CDR2 is SVGAGI. The V and J ends lost 0 bases and 2 bases, in that order; junction bases with no gene match: 4. This CDR3 is built from 15 residues. CDR3 in DNA: TGTGCCAGCAGTTACTCTTCTAGCGGACCCTACGAGCAGTACTTC. Translated: CASSYSSSGPYEQYF.

A note on this clonotype: At one boundary the junction diverges from the germline segment, which might be a read error. The gene calls are TRBV7-7 and TRBJ2-5; D call uncertain. This CDR3 has 14 amino acids. The germline gives CDR1 SSHAT, CDR2 FNYEAQ (reference sequence). The CDR3 is CASSLSPGQETQYF. The DNA of the CDR3 is TGTGCTAGCAGCTTGAGTCCCGGCCAAGAGACCCAGTACTTC.

This clonotype has ten or more counts. This chain connects TRBV3-1 to TRBJ1-1; 8 bases match TRBD1. Germline V gene sequence: CDR1 LGHDT, CDR2 YNNKEL (reference sequence). V lost 4 bases and J lost 0; bases outside the gene matches: 4. This CDR3 region has 15 residues. CDR3 residues: CASSPDRGVNTEAFF. The DNA for the CDR3 is TGTGCCAGCAGCCCTGACAGGGGTGTGAACACTGAAGCTTTCTTT.

This clonotype was seen a handful of times. V and J are TRBV30 and TRBJ2-7, with 8 bases identical to TRBD2. Germline V gene data show CDR1 as GTSNPN and CDR2 as SVGIG (reference sequence). The length of the CDR3 is 13 residues. V trimming: 4 bases; J trimming: 9 bases; junction bases outside the gene matches: 11. CDR3 sequence (DNA): TGTGCCTGGAACCCCGGGCCGGGAGGGGGGCAGTACTTC. Its protein is CAWNPGPGGGQYF.

Only a few counts were recorded for this clonotype. In nucleotides, the CDR3 is TGTGCCAGCAGAACCACAGGGGTAAGGAGGTACGAGCAGTACTTC. It encodes CASRTTGVRRYEQYF. The V gene is TRBV6-2 or TRBV6-3, the J gene TRBJ2-7; TRBD1 matches at 7 bases. This CDR3 has 15 amino acids. J was trimmed by 4 bases and V by 6 bases; bases with no gene match: 12. From germline, CDR1 is MNHEY and CDR2 SVGEGT.

This chain connects TRBV5-1 to TRBJ1-3; D remains ambiguous. There are 17 residues in the CDR3. Germline V gene data show CDR1 as SGHRS and CDR2 as YFSETQ. Trimming took 4 bases from V and 0 from J, leaving 17 bases between them. CDR3 DNA: TGCGCCAGCAGCACGGGTGGCAGCTCCAGCTCTGGAAACACCATATATTTT. It specifies CASSTGGSSSSGNTIYF.

At least ten counts were recorded for this clonotype. The chain links TRBV3-1 to TRBJ2-7, with D possibly TRBD2 on 6 matching bases. Germline CDR1 is LGHDT and CDR2 is YNNKEL (reference sequence). The CDR3 runs 15 residues. The ends were cut back, 3 bases at V and 3 bases at J, with 15 bases in the middle. DNA for the CDR3: TGTGCCAGCAGCCAGGCCGACGGGACTGACTACGAGCAGTACTTC. As protein: CASSQADGTDYEQYF.